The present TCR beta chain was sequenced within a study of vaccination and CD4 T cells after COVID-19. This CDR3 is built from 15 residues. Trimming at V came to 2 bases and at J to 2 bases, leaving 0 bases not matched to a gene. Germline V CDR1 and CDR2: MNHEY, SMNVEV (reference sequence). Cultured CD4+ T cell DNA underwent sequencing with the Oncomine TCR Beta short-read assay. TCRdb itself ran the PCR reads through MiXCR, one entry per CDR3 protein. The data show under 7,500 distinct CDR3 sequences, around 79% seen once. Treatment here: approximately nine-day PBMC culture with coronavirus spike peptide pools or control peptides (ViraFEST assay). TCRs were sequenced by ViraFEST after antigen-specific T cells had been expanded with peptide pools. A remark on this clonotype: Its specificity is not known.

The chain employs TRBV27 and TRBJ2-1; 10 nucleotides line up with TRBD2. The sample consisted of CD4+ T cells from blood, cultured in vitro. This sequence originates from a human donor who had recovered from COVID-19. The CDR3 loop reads CASSLLAGAYNEQFF. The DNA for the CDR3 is TGTGCCAGCAGTTTACTAGCGGGAGCCTACAATGAGCAGTTCTTC.